The T cell receptor beta chain described here comes from a study of blood T cell repertoires in COVID-19. The CDR3 totals 18 residues. CDR1 and CDR2 (germline): MRHNA, SNTAGT. Trimming at V came to 2 bases and at J to 1 base, leaving 10 bases not matched to a gene. Authors' data handling: The authors estimated nucleated cell counts from reference gene primer amplification. Only in-frame clones appear in the TCRdb table, and some are missing; sequencing was by immunoSEQ multiplex PCR. V and J calls and clone size come straight from that table; D and trimming were deduced from the DNA. The table shows about 160,000 clones, with approximately 81% occurring only once.

The V call is TRBV6-4, the J call TRBJ2-3; 9 positions agree with TRBD2. The TCR was taken from a man aged 35 to 55 with acute or convalescent COVID-19. Sequenced input: peripheral blood. DNA of the CDR3: TGTGCCAGCAGTGACCCGCCCCTGGCGGGGGGGTGCACAGATACGCAGTATTTT. It encodes CASSDPPLAGGCTDTQYF.